This T cell receptor beta chain emerged from a study of a mutant IDH1 vaccine in newly diagnosed glioma. The CDR3 spans 14 residues. The V gene end was trimmed by 4 bases and the J gene end by 2 bases; junction bases not matched to a gene: 5. Per germline, CDR1 SGHKS and CDR2 YYEKEE (reference sequence). Time point meaning: week 47, end of study. The investigators gave 300 ug of mutant IDH1 20-mer peptide in each vaccine dose, together with topical imiquimod. The donors' diagnosis was new WHO grade 3 or 4 astrocytoma that was IDH1-mutant and ATRX-lost. Study findings and constraints: Vaccination elicited immune responses in around 92% of patients.

Only in-frame clones appear in the TCRdb table, and some are missing; sequencing was by immunoSEQ multiplex PCR. The sample consists of 56,000 or so clones, roughly 72% of them appearing once. Remarks on this clone: Its matching antigen is unknown.

The TCR sequence derives from a woman in her thirties or forties with glioma. Some clones in this sample may be carry-over from other donors' samples. This chain links TRBV5-5 with TRBJ2-7; the match to TRBD2 covers 8 bases. Material: PBMCs, obtained from a glioma patient whose treatment included an IDH1 peptide vaccine. The CDR3 sequence is CASSTGTSAYEQYF. The CDR3 nucleotides read TGTGCCAGCAGCACCGGGACTAGTGCCTACGAGCAGTACTTC.